This T cell receptor (beta chain) was captured in a study of blood T cell repertoires in COVID-19. Whole-study context: PBMCs, B-cell-depleted T cells, or T cells provided the cDNA or gDNA that made up the material.

The table lists this clone with a few counts. This same CDR3 is encoded by further DNA sequences in the sample. Repertoires were generated with immunoSEQ multiplex PCR, while TCRdb's copy carries only in-frame clones and drops some. The data hold 73,000 or so clones, with roughly 85% observed a single time. The CDR3 length is 15 residues. CDR1 and CDR2 (germline): SGHTA, FQGNSA. V shed 0 bases and J 9 bases; nucleotides not matched to a gene: 4. The chain combines TRBV7-2 with TRBJ2-1, with 11 bases matching TRBD2. Sequencing was performed on peripheral blood. The origin of this receptor is a man younger than 40 with acute or convalescent COVID-19. In DNA, the CDR3 is TGTGCCAGCAGCTTAGCTAGCGGGAGGGCCAGTGAGCAGTTCTTC. As protein: CASSLASGRASEQFF. The full variable domain, its missing parts supplied by reference TRBV7-2 and TRBJ2-1, is GAGVSQSPSNKVTEKGKDVELRCDPISGHTALYWYRQSLGQGLEFLIYFQGNSAPDKSGLPSDRFSAERTGGSVSTLTIQRTQQEDSAVYLCASSLASGRASEQFFGPGTRLTVL.